The 24 T cell receptor beta chains listed next were all sequenced from one sample in a study of T cell repertoires and HLA-DP antigens. Their recognized antigens are unknown. Repertoires were generated with immunoSEQ multiplex PCR, while TCRdb's copy carries only in-frame clones and drops some. The data contain roughly 73,000 clones, around 80% of them singletons. The specimen was CD4+ T cells from PBMCs. These receptors were taken from a man in his 60s in good health and CMV-seronegative.

The V and J genes are TRBV11-2 and TRBJ1-4, with a weak D call TRBD1 (5 bases). Trimming took off 5 bases at V and 8 bases at J, with 18 bases between the two ends. The CDR3 contains 15 residues. The germline V gene has CDR1 SGHAT and CDR2 FQNNGV. CDR3 residues: CASSRQGLKEEKLFF. Here the CDR3 DNA reads TGTGCCAGCAGCCGGCAGGGATTGAAGGAGGAAAAACTGTTTTTT. The complete variable domain, with remaining parts taken from reference TRBV11-2 and TRBJ1-4, reads EAGVAQSPRYKIIEKRQSVAFWCNPISGHATLYWYQQILGQGPKLLIQFQNNGVVDDSQLPKDRFSAERLKGVDSTLKIQPAKLEDSAVYLCASSRQGLKEEKLFFGSGTQLSVL.

This clone was picked up a small number of times. The chain has TRBV6-5 and TRBJ2-7; perhaps TRBD1 as D (5 bases). This CDR3 has 14 amino acids. V lost 6 bases and J 0 bases, leaving 12 bases between the germline ends. CDR1 and CDR2 (germline): MNHEY, SVGAGI. The chain's CDR3 is CASRGQASSYEQYF. For the CDR3, the DNA is TGTGCCAGCAGGGGGCAGGCTAGCTCCTACGAGCAGTACTTC.

The chain couples TRBV11-2 to TRBJ1-4; no definite D call. The germline V gene encodes CDR1 SGHAT and CDR2 FQNNGV. V lost 5 bases to trimming and J lost 7 bases, with 14 bases between them. There are 14 residues in the CDR3. Written as DNA, the CDR3 is TGTGCCAGCAGCCTCCGAGTCGGGAGTGAAAAACTGTTTTTT. Protein product: CASSLRVGSEKLFF.

The gene calls are TRBV7-9 and TRBJ2-1; the D is unclear. Germline-derived CDR1 and CDR2 are SEHNR and FQNEAQ (reference sequence). Trimming took 2 bases from V and 6 from J, leaving 8 bases between them. The CDR3 runs 13 residues. The DNA for the CDR3 is TGTGCCAGCAGCTTACCGGGTATCAATGAGCAGTTCTTC. As protein: CASSLPGINEQFF.

The J gene is TRBJ2-5, the V gene TRBV5-6; D is perhaps TRBD1 (5 bases). This CDR3 has 14 amino acids. CDR1 and CDR2 (germline): SGHDT, YYEEEE. With 0 bases removed from V and 4 bases from J, the gap between germline ends came to 10 bases. The DNA of the CDR3 is TGTGCCAGCAGCTTGGGGTCCAGGGTAGAGACCCAGTACTTC. Translating gives CASSLGSRVETQYF.

V and J are TRBV27 and TRBJ1-5; 8 bases are shared with TRBD1. Germline CDR1 reads MNHEY; CDR2 reads SMNVEV (reference sequence). Trimming at V came to 2 bases and at J to 4 bases, leaving 1 base not matched to a gene. The length of the CDR3 is 14 residues. This chain's CDR3 is CASSLGTGNQPQHF. CDR3 nucleotide sequence: TGTGCCAGCAGTTTAGGGACAGGTAATCAGCCCCAGCATTTT.

The chain combines TRBV5-1 with TRBJ2-1; TRBD2 is a possible D gene (6 bases). Trimming took off 0 bases at V and 6 bases at J, with 16 bases between the two ends. CDR3 length: 16 amino acids. The germline V gene encodes CDR1 SGHRS and CDR2 YFSETQ. This CDR3 reads CASSLEVKAGSNEQFF. CDR3 DNA sequence: TGCGCCAGCAGCTTGGAGGTTAAGGCGGGGTCCAATGAGCAGTTCTTC.

This sequence joins TRBV7-2 and TRBJ2-3, with D unresolved. The CDR3 runs 15 residues. CDR1 and CDR2 (germline): SGHTA, FQGNSA. The germline V and J ends were trimmed by 5 bases and 2 bases, with 14 bases remaining between them. The CDR3 region has the DNA TGTGCCAGCAGCAATAGAGGCCTGTACACAGATACGCAGTATTTT. It yields the protein CASSNRGLYTDTQYF.

The chain couples TRBV28 to TRBJ2-7, with D perhaps TRBD2 (6 bases). The V end was cut by 2 bases, the J end by 0 bases, with 8 bases between. The CDR3 runs to 14 residues. CDR1 and CDR2 (germline): MDHEN, SYDVKM. CDR3 sequence: CASSLAGPSYEQYV. CDR3 DNA sequence: TGTGCCAGCAGTTTAGCGGGACCCTCCTACGAGCAGTACGTC.

The genes are TRBV14 and TRBJ2-5, with 15 bases aligning to TRBD2. V lost 3 bases to trimming and J lost 2 bases; unmatched junction nucleotides: 4. This CDR3 region has 17 residues. Germline CDR1 SGHDN, CDR2 FVKESK. CDR3 sequence (DNA): TGTGCCAGCAGCCAGGGACTAGCGGGGGGTACTCAAGAGACCCAGTACTTC. Translation gives CASSQGLAGGTQETQYF.

The chain carries TRBV28 and TRBJ2-3, with TRBD1 matching over 9 bases. Germline V gene sequence: CDR1 MDHEN, CDR2 SYDVKM. CDR3 length equals 16 residues. Trimming took 5 bases from V and 5 from J; bases not matched to a gene: 11. CDR3 amino acids: CASSIPGQGFQDTQYF. Written as DNA, the CDR3 is TGTGCCAGCAGTATCCCGGGACAGGGTTTTCAAGATACGCAGTATTTT. Looking up the rest from reference TRBV28 and TRBJ2-3 gives the full variable domain: DVKVTQSSRYLVKRTGEKVFLECVQDMDHENMFWYRQDPGLGLRLIYFSYDVKMKEKGDIPEGYSVSREKKERFSLILESASTNQTSMYLCASSIPGQGFQDTQYFGPGTRLTVL.

V usage is TRBV11-2 and J usage is TRBJ2-7; tentative D call: TRBD1 (7 bases). V was trimmed by 0 bases and J by 2 bases, leaving 14 bases between them. This CDR3 contains 16 residues. Germline lookup yields CDR1 SGHAT and CDR2 FQNNGV. In DNA, the CDR3 is TGTGCCAGCAGCTTAGAGGGCGGCAGGGGGGCCTACGAGCAGTACTTC. Translated: CASSLEGGRGAYEQYF.

This clone has a single count. The J gene is TRBJ2-7, the V gene TRBV6-1; perhaps TRBD1 as D (6 bases). This CDR3 is built from 15 residues. Germline V gene lookup returns CDR1 MNHNS and CDR2 SASEGT. The V end lost 2 bases, the J end lost 4 bases, and 15 bases lay between the germline ends. Written as DNA, the CDR3 is TGTGCCAGCAGTGAAAGACAGGCCCGAGGATACGAGCAGTACGTC. Its protein product is CASSERQARGYEQYV.

This clone appeared a few times. The rearrangement uses TRBV6-1 and TRBJ1-5; TRBD1 might be the D (6 bases). This CDR3 is built from 15 residues. Trimming pared 6 bases from V and 1 base from J, leaving 13 bases between. In germline, CDR1 is MNHNS, CDR2 SASEGT. The CDR3 reads CASSGGGASNQPQHF. DNA of the CDR3: TGTGCCAGCAGCGGAGGGGGGGCGAGCAATCAGCCCCAGCATTTT.

This clone was observed a handful of times. J is TRBJ2-3 and V is TRBV5-4, with D unresolved. Germline V CDR1 and CDR2: SGHNT, YYREEE (reference sequence). This CDR3 is 11 amino acids long. Between the trimmed V and J ends, which lost 1 base and 6 bases, there was a span of 3 bases. CDR3 amino acids: CASSLRDTQYF. In nucleotides, the CDR3 is TGTGCCAGCAGCTTGCGCGATACGCAGTATTTT.

This sequence joins TRBV14 and TRBJ2-5; either TRBD1 or TRBD2 may fit D (5 bases each). In germline, CDR1 is SGHDN, CDR2 FVKESK. The CDR3 loop spans 16 amino acids. Trimming took off 1 base at V and 5 bases at J, with 17 bases between the two ends. The CDR3: CASSQGQGRRTETQYF. CDR3 in DNA: TGTGCCAGCAGCCAAGGTCAGGGACGGCGGACTGAGACCCAGTACTTC.

This chain connects TRBV5-6 to TRBJ2-7; D remains ambiguous. Germline lookup yields CDR1 SGHDT and CDR2 YYEEEE. Deletions cut 2 bases from V and 3 bases from J, with 6 bases between. The CDR3 spans 12 residues. The CDR3 sequence: CASSFLYYEQYF. The CDR3 coding sequence is TGTGCCAGCAGCTTTCTCTACTACGAGCAGTACTTC. Complete variable domain (other parts from reference TRBV5-6 and TRBJ2-7): DAGVTQSPTHLIKTRGQQVTLRCSPKSGHDTVSWYQQALGQGPQFIFQYYEEEERQRGNFPDRFSGHQFPNYSSELNVNALLLGDSALYLCASSFLYYEQYFGPGTRLTVT.

The V and J genes are TRBV5-1 and TRBJ2-7; 8 bases match TRBD1. This CDR3 has 16 amino acids. The ends lost 0 bases at V and 3 bases at J; junction bases unmatched: 8. Germline CDR1 SGHRS, CDR2 YFSETQ. The CDR3 coding sequence is TGCGCCAGCAGCTTGGACACCGGGACAGGTTACTACGAGCAGTACTTC. Its protein is CASSLDTGTGYYEQYF.

This chain joins TRBV27 and TRBJ2-5; D uncertain. This CDR3 region has 13 residues. V was pared by 4 bases and J by 5 bases, with 11 bases between. The germline CDR1 and CDR2 sequences are MNHEY and SMNVEV (reference sequence). The CDR3 coding sequence is TGTGCCAGCAGTTCCCGACCGAAGGAGACCCAGTACTTC. Protein: CASSSRPKETQYF.

The chain uses TRBV7-2 and TRBJ2-5, with D perhaps matching TRBD1 or TRBD2 (5 bases each). From germline, CDR1 is SGHTA and CDR2 FQGNSA. The CDR3 is 16 residues long. The ends were cut back, 1 base at V and 3 bases at J, with 15 bases in the middle. CDR3 sequence: CASSLVGFGAEETQYF. The DNA of the CDR3 is TGTGCCAGCAGCTTAGTTGGATTCGGGGCAGAAGAGACCCAGTACTTC.

The chain is built from TRBV7-9 and TRBJ2-3, with 13 bases that match TRBD2. After removal of 5 bases from V and 5 bases from J, the junction contained 10 bases not matched to a gene. The CDR3 is 17 residues long. In germline, CDR1 is SEHNR, CDR2 FQNEAQ (reference sequence). The CDR3 spells CASSRLAGGGGGDTQYF. The CDR3 coding sequence is TGTGCCAGCAGCCGACTAGCGGGAGGAGGCGGGGGAGATACGCAGTATTTT.

This chain joins TRBV7-8 and TRBJ2-7, with 9 bases lining up with TRBD2. V lost 2 bases to trimming and J lost 6 bases; unmatched junction nucleotides: 17. Per the germline V gene, CDR1 is SGHVS and CDR2 is FQNEAQ. This CDR3 has 18 amino acids. The CDR3 bases are TGTGCCAGCAGCTTATCTACAGGGGCTAGCGGGATGGTCCGCGAGCAGTACGTC. Translated, it gives CASSLSTGASGMVREQYV.

V gene TRBV6-1 combines with J gene TRBJ1-1, with D hard to call. CDR1 is MNHNS, CDR2 SASEGT, per germline. V shed 7 bases and J shed 8 bases, with 20 bases lying between them. This CDR3 has 14 residues. Written as DNA, the CDR3 is TGTGCCAGCACCCCCGTTCAACTGGCCTCCGAAGCTTTCTTT. It encodes CASTPVQLASEAFF.

This clone is a singleton in its sample. This rearrangement joins TRBV5-1 to TRBJ2-2; D could derive from TRBD1 or TRBD2 (6 bases each). The ends were cut back, 0 bases at V and 3 bases at J, with 9 bases in the middle. Germline V gives CDR1 SGHRS, CDR2 YFSETQ. The CDR3 has 15 residues. The CDR3 DNA follows: TGCGCCAGCAGCTTGGTCGGGGGCCACACCGGGGAGCTGTTTTTT. Its translation: CASSLVGGHTGELFF.